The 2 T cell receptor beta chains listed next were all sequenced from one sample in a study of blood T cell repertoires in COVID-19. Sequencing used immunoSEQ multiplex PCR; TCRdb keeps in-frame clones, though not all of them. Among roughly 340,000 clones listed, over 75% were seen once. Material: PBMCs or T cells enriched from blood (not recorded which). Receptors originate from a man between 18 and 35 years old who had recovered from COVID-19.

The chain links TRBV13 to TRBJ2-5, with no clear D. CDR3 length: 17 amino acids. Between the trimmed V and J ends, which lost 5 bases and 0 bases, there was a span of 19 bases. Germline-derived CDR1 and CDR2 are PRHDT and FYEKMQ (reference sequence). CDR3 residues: CASSRFDVAVYQETQYF. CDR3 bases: TGTGCCAGCAGCCGATTTGATGTGGCCGTGTACCAAGAGACCCAGTACTTC.

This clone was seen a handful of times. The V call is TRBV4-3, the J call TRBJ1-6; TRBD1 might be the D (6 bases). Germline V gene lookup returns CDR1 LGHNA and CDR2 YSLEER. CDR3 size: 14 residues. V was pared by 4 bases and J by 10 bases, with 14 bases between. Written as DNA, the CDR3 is TGCGCCAGCAGCCGAAAACACAGGGACTCACCCCTCCACTTT. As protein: CASSRKHRDSPLHF.